These T cell receptor beta chains were read from a single sample in a study of blood T cell repertoires in COVID-19. Clones were sequenced by immunoSEQ multiplex PCR, and TCRdb holds only the in-frame ones, with some missing. The table shows roughly 100,000 clones, with around 84% occurring only once. Sequences were obtained from peripheral blood. The receptor set was obtained from an older man with active or convalescent COVID-19. The CDR3 runs from the conserved cysteine through the conserved F or W. A D gene is named only where the DNA matches it firmly. Expanded clones get a size class; other rows say once, few or many, or leave the size out.

len: 17
v_gene: TRBV5-1
j_gene: TRBJ2-7
d_gene: TRBD1
abundance: NA
CDR3nt: TGCGCCAGCAGCTTGGCCTTCATGACAGGGGCTATCGACGAGCAGTACTTC
CDR3aa: CASSLAFMTGAIDEQYF

len: 15
v_gene: TRBV4-3
j_gene: TRBJ2-7
d_gene: TRBD1
abundance: NA
CDR3nt: TGCGCCAGCAGCCTCGACAGGGGGGCAGGCTACGAGCAGTACTTC
CDR3aa: CASSLDRGAGYEQYF

len: 14
v_gene: TRBV28
j_gene: TRBJ2-7
d_gene: NA
abundance: NA
CDR3nt: TGTGCCAGCAGTTTAAGGGGCATGATCTACGAGCAGTACTTC
CDR3aa: CASSLRGMIYEQYF

len: 16
v_gene: TRBV4-3
j_gene: TRBJ2-3
d_gene: NA
abundance: NA
CDR3nt: TGCGCCAGCAGCCAAGATTCCGCGCTCAGCACAGATACGCAGTATTTT
CDR3aa: CASSQDSALSTDTQYF

len: 15
v_gene: TRBV6-6
j_gene: TRBJ2-1
d_gene: TRBD2
abundance: once
CDR3nt: TGTGCCAGCAGTTCTAGCGGGGGGCGCTACAATGAGCAGTTCTTC
CDR3aa: CASSSSGGRYNEQFF

len: 12
v_gene: TRBV30
j_gene: TRBJ1-6
d_gene: NA
abundance: once
CDR3nt: TGTGCCTGGACCGTAACGGGACTCATCATCCACTTT
CDR3aa: CAWTVTGLIIHF

len: 16
v_gene: TRBV5-6
j_gene: TRBJ1-1
d_gene: NA
abundance: NA
CDR3nt: TGTGCCAGCAGCTTTACAGGGTACTCCGCAAACACTGAAGCTTTCTTT
CDR3aa: CASSFTGYSANTEAFF

len: 16
v_gene: TRBV25-1
j_gene: TRBJ2-7
d_gene: TRBD2
abundance: NA
CDR3nt: TGTGCCAGCAGTGAAACAGCGAGGACGGGGGGGTACGAGCAGTACTTC
CDR3aa: CASSETARTGGYEQYF

len: 16
v_gene: TRBV9
j_gene: TRBJ2-3
d_gene: TRBD2
abundance: NA
CDR3nt: TGTGCCAGCAGCCCCCAGGGTGGGGGAGGGCCAGATACGCAGTATTTT
CDR3aa: CASSPQGGGGPDTQYF

len: 13
v_gene: TRBV30
j_gene: TRBJ1-2
d_gene: TRBD1
abundance: NA
CDR3nt: TGTGCCTGGATCAGGGGGATCAACTATGGCTACACCTTC
CDR3aa: CAWIRGINYGYTF

len: 13
v_gene: TRBV29-1
j_gene: TRBJ1-5
d_gene: TRBD1
abundance: few
CDR3nt: TGCAGCGTTGATTCAGGGGGCGGTCAGCCCCAGCATTTT
CDR3aa: CSVDSGGGQPQHF

len: 14
v_gene: TRBV6-5
j_gene: TRBJ1-1
d_gene: NA
abundance: once
CDR3nt: TGTGCCAGCAGTCCCGAGGGCGGGAGGACTGAAGCTTTCTTT
CDR3aa: CASSPEGGRTEAFF

len: 13
v_gene: TRBV5-8
j_gene: TRBJ2-7
d_gene: NA
abundance: NA
CDR3nt: TGTGCCAGCAGCCGCGGGACGGTAGGCGAGCAGTACTTC
CDR3aa: CASSRGTVGEQYF

len: 16
v_gene: TRBV18
j_gene: TRBJ2-2
d_gene: TRBD1
abundance: NA
CDR3nt: TGTGCCAGCTCACCACAGGGGGCCCTCACCACCGGGGAGCTGTTTTTT
CDR3aa: CASSPQGALTTGELFF

len: 15
v_gene: TRBV24-1
j_gene: TRBJ2-4
d_gene: NA
abundance: NA
CDR3nt: TGTGCCACCAGTGAATCCAGGGAGGACAAAAACATTCAGTACTTC
CDR3aa: CATSESREDKNIQYF

len: 13
v_gene: TRBV6-5
j_gene: TRBJ1-2
d_gene: TRBD1
abundance: NA
CDR3nt: TGTGCCAGCAGAAAAGACAGGGACTATGGCTACACCTTC
CDR3aa: CASRKDRDYGYTF

len: 15
v_gene: TRBV6-6
j_gene: TRBJ2-6
d_gene: NA
abundance: once
CDR3nt: TGTGCCAGCAGTTCAAGCAACTCTGGGGCCAACGTCCTGACTTTC
CDR3aa: CASSSSNSGANVLTF

len: 15
v_gene: TRBV9
j_gene: TRBJ2-3
d_gene: TRBD2
abundance: NA
CDR3nt: TGTGCCAGCGGTCCGGGGGGGCCGGGCACAGATACGCAGTATTTT
CDR3aa: CASGPGGPGTDTQYF

len: 12
v_gene: TRBV7-9
j_gene: TRBJ1-1
d_gene: NA
abundance: NA
CDR3nt: TGTGCCAGCAGCTTTCCAGTCACTGAAGCTTTCTTT
CDR3aa: CASSFPVTEAFF

len: 15
v_gene: TRBV28
j_gene: TRBJ1-5
d_gene: TRBD1
abundance: once
CDR3nt: TGTGCCAGCAGATCCGGGACAGGGCGCAATCAGCCCCAGCATTTT
CDR3aa: CASRSGTGRNQPQHF

len: 15
v_gene: TRBV18
j_gene: TRBJ1-1
d_gene: NA
abundance: NA
CDR3nt: TGTGCCAGCTCACCAACGCAGGGCAGCTTCACTGAAGCTTTCTTT
CDR3aa: CASSPTQGSFTEAFF

len: 16
v_gene: TRBV28
j_gene: TRBJ1-2
d_gene: NA
abundance: NA
CDR3nt: TGTGCCAGCAGTGCCCCTCGACAGGCGCTTAACTATGGCTACACCTTC
CDR3aa: CASSAPRQALNYGYTF

len: 13
v_gene: TRBV29-1
j_gene: TRBJ1-2
d_gene: TRBD1
abundance: once
CDR3nt: TGCAGCGTTTTTCGACAGGGTCCCTATGGCTACACCTTC
CDR3aa: CSVFRQGPYGYTF

len: 11
v_gene: TRBV20-1
j_gene: TRBJ1-1
d_gene: TRBD1
abundance: NA
CDR3nt: TGCAGTGCCCAGGGGGAACCTGAAGCTTTCTTT
CDR3aa: CSAQGEPEAFF

len: 14
v_gene: TRBV19
j_gene: TRBJ1-1
d_gene: NA
abundance: NA
CDR3nt: TGTGCCAGTAGCGGGCGGGGGGGTAATACTGAAGCTTTCTTT
CDR3aa: CASSGRGGNTEAFF

len: 15
v_gene: TRBV25-1
j_gene: TRBJ1-4
d_gene: NA
abundance: NA
CDR3nt: TGTGCCAGCAGTGATACGGGACACCCTAATGAAAAACTGTTTTTT
CDR3aa: CASSDTGHPNEKLFF

len: 15
v_gene: TRBV7-2
j_gene: TRBJ2-1
d_gene: TRBD2
abundance: NA
CDR3nt: TGTGCCAGCAGCTTAAGTCTAGCGGGGGGGAATGAGCAGTTCTTC
CDR3aa: CASSLSLAGGNEQFF

len: 18
v_gene: TRBV18
j_gene: TRBJ1-5
d_gene: NA
abundance: NA
CDR3nt: TGTGCCAGCTCGCCTGGTTCCGGTGTAGGGGATAGCAATCAGCCCCAGCATTTT
CDR3aa: CASSPGSGVGDSNQPQHF

len: 14
v_gene: TRBV29-1
j_gene: TRBJ2-1
d_gene: NA
abundance: NA
CDR3nt: TGCAGCGCAGACGACAGGAACCCCTACAATGAGCAGTTCTTC
CDR3aa: CSADDRNPYNEQFF

len: 14
v_gene: TRBV19
j_gene: TRBJ2-1
d_gene: TRBD2
abundance: NA
CDR3nt: TGTGCCAGTAGTCCCAGGGGACTAGCGGGTGAGCAGTTCTTC
CDR3aa: CASSPRGLAGEQFF

len: 16
v_gene: TRBV15
j_gene: TRBJ1-3
d_gene: NA
abundance: few
CDR3nt: TGTGCCACCAGCCCAAGGACAGCTACATCTGGAAACACCATATATTTT
CDR3aa: CATSPRTATSGNTIYF

len: 16
v_gene: TRBV27
j_gene: TRBJ2-1
d_gene: NA
abundance: few
CDR3nt: TGTGCCAGCAGCGGTGCAAAAATGAAATCGGACAATGAGCAGTTCTTC
CDR3aa: CASSGAKMKSDNEQFF

len: 13
v_gene: TRBV2
j_gene: TRBJ1-1
d_gene: NA
abundance: NA
CDR3nt: TGTGCCAGCTGTAACGGGATGAACACTGAAGCTTTCTTT
CDR3aa: CASCNGMNTEAFF

len: 14
v_gene: TRBV2
j_gene: TRBJ2-3
d_gene: NA
abundance: once
CDR3nt: TGTGCCAGCAGTGATTCTCTAGTAACAGATACGCAGTATTTT
CDR3aa: CASSDSLVTDTQYF

len: 15
v_gene: TRBV7-2
j_gene: TRBJ1-5
d_gene: NA
abundance: NA
CDR3nt: TGTGCCAGCAGTCCAGGGATCAATAGCAATCAGCCCCAGCATTTT
CDR3aa: CASSPGINSNQPQHF

len: 15
v_gene: TRBV6-2/TRBV6-3
j_gene: TRBJ2-7
d_gene: TRBD1
abundance: NA
CDR3nt: TGTGCCAGCAGTCTCGGGACAGGGGAAATTTACGAGCAGTACTTC
CDR3aa: CASSLGTGEIYEQYF

len: 15
v_gene: TRBV27
j_gene: TRBJ1-4
d_gene: TRBD1
abundance: few
CDR3nt: TGTGCCAGCAGTTCCCAGGGACAGGGTAATGAAAAACTGTTTTTT
CDR3aa: CASSSQGQGNEKLFF

len: 19
v_gene: TRBV27
j_gene: TRBJ1-2
d_gene: NA
abundance: NA
CDR3nt: TGTGCCAGCAGTTTATCCCGGGGTACGAGGACAGTTCCTAACTATGGCTACACCTTC
CDR3aa: CASSLSRGTRTVPNYGYTF

len: 18
v_gene: TRBV6-2/TRBV6-3
j_gene: TRBJ2-3
d_gene: TRBD2
abundance: few
CDR3nt: TGTGCCAGCAGTTACCGGCTAGCGGGGATCCAGAGCACAGATACGCAGTATTTT
CDR3aa: CASSYRLAGIQSTDTQYF